This is a list of T cell receptor beta chains from one sample in a study of human T cells and chemical hapten exposure. MiXCR, applied by TCRdb to the RACE reads, yields one record per CDR3 protein. The repertoire holds about 380,000 distinct CDR3 sequences, with 4.8% as singletons. The sequences come from whole blood, collected in connection with sensitization to the hapten diphenylcyclopropenone (DPC). These receptor sequences come from a woman between 45 and 60 years old with alopecia areata. Some clones in this sample may be carry-over from other donors' samples. Each CDR3 is given with its conserved first and last residue. Fields, in order: V gene, J gene, clone size, D gene, CDR3 protein, CDR3 DNA. The D gene is left open where the match is weak. Some rows mark clone size as missing; the rest say once, few, many or name a class of expanded clone.

>TRBV7-2|TRBJ1-3|many|.
CASSLAPNSGNTIYF
TGTGCCAGCAGCTTAGCGCCTAACTCTGGAAACACCATATATTTT
>TRBV5-5|TRBJ1-4|many|.
CASSLAAGVNEKLFF
TGTGCCAGCAGCTTGGCGGCAGGGGTTAATGAAAAACTGTTTTTT
>TRBV12-3/TRBV12-4|TRBJ2-2|many|.
CASSYQGTGELFF
TGTGCCAGCAGCTACCAGGGGACCGGGGAGCTGTTTTTT
>TRBV29-1|TRBJ2-2|.|.
CSGRLYTGELFF
TGCAGCGGAAGACTTTACACCGGGGAGCTGTTTTTT
>TRBV10-3|TRBJ2-1|.|.
CATGTPSSYNEQFF
TGTGCCACAGGGACTCCCAGCTCCTACAATGAGCAGTTCTTC
>TRBV4-3|TRBJ1-5|many|.
CASSQDRVRNQPQHF
TGCGCCAGCAGCCAAGACAGGGTTCGCAATCAGCCCCAGCATTTT
>TRBV29-1|TRBJ1-2|.|.
CSAVDRTYGYTF
TGCAGCGCTGTCGACAGGACCTATGGCTACACCTTC
>TRBV11-2|TRBJ2-1|.|.
CASSFRRSNNEQFF
TGTGCCAGCAGCTTTAGACGGTCAAACAATGAGCAGTTCTTC
>TRBV7-9|TRBJ1-6|many|.
CASSPSQGRRSPLHF
TGTGCCAGCAGCCCTTCTCAGGGGAGGCGATCACCCCTCCACTTT
>TRBV5-1|TRBJ1-6|many|.
CASSLDPEGSPLHF
TGCGCCAGCAGCTTGGACCCAGAAGGGTCACCCCTCCACTTT
>TRBV20-1|TRBJ1-2|.|TRBD1
CSASGQGGGYTF
TGCAGTGCTTCGGGACAGGGAGGCGGCTACACCTTC
>TRBV27|TRBJ2-3|.|.
CASSSRGGYTDTQYF
TGTGCCAGCAGTTCACGAGGGGGTTACACAGATACGCAGTATTTT
>TRBV7-9|TRBJ1-1|many|.
CASSSRATGTEAFF
TGTGCCAGCAGCTCCCGGGCCACGGGCACTGAAGCTTTCTTT
>TRBV5-1|TRBJ1-3|many|.
CASRPSGSGNTIYF
TGCGCCAGCAGACCAAGTGGGTCTGGAAACACCATATATTTT
>TRBV9|TRBJ1-1|many|.
CASSGGGALNTEAFF
TGTGCCAGCTCCGGGGGAGGGGCCCTGAACACTGAAGCTTTCTTT
>TRBV5-1|TRBJ2-5|few|TRBD2
CASSLRTSEETQYF
TGCGCCAGCAGCTTGCGGACTAGCGAAGAGACCCAGTACTTC
>TRBV20-1|TRBJ2-2|.|.
CSAYANTGELFF
TGCAGTGCTTACGCGAACACCGGGGAGCTGTTTTTT
>TRBV10-3|TRBJ2-3|many|TRBD2
CAISGGAGASDTQYF
TGTGCCATCAGTGGTGGAGCGGGGGCCTCAGATACGCAGTATTTT
>TRBV7-2|TRBJ2-7|many|.
CASSLLPGGPYEQYF
TGTGCCAGCAGCTTACTCCCCGGAGGTCCCTACGAGCAGTACTTC
>TRBV10-2|TRBJ1-2|many|.
CASRGGANYGYTF
TGCGCCAGCAGGGGGGGGGCTAACTATGGCTACACCTTC
>TRBV7-9|TRBJ2-7|.|TRBD1
CASSSSSGTGYSYEQYF
TGTGCCAGCAGCTCCTCCTCCGGGACAGGGTACTCCTACGAGCAGTACTTC
>TRBV6-5|TRBJ2-3|few|TRBD1
CASSYSQGALSDTQYF
TGTGCCAGCAGTTATTCGCAGGGGGCGTTATCAGATACGCAGTATTTT
>TRBV29-1|TRBJ2-5|many|.
CSVVGWRRETQYF
TGCAGCGTTGTAGGATGGCGTAGGGAGACCCAGTACTTC
>TRBV12-3/TRBV12-4|TRBJ2-2|few|.
CASSWGVYTGELFF
TGTGCCAGCAGTTGGGGGGTTTACACCGGGGAGCTGTTTTTT
>TRBV20-1|TRBJ2-7|.|TRBD1
CSASGTGQYEQYF
TGCAGTGCTAGCGGGACAGGGCAATACGAGCAGTACTTC
>TRBV14|TRBJ2-1|.|TRBD1
CASSQELGTAFYNEQFF
TGTGCCAGCAGCCAAGAACTCGGGACAGCCTTCTACAATGAGCAGTTCTTC
>TRBV28|TRBJ2-3|few|TRBD2
CASSLTSGTPSTDTQYF
TGTGCCAGCAGTTTGACTAGCGGGACGCCTAGCACAGATACGCAGTATTTT
>TRBV7-2|TRBJ2-5|once|TRBD2
CASSRTSYQETQYF
TGTGCCAGCAGCCGGACTAGCTATCAAGAGACCCAGTACTTC
>TRBV4-1|TRBJ1-4|few|.
CASSRLLPGEKLFF
TGCGCCAGCAGCCGCCTTCTTCCAGGCGAAAAACTGTTTTTT
>TRBV28|TRBJ2-7|many|TRBD2
CASAPGTSTDEQYF
TGTGCCAGCGCCCCCGGGACTAGTACCGACGAGCAGTACTTC
>TRBV20-1|TRBJ2-3|many|TRBD2
CSARSRLAGEWYF
TGCAGTGCTAGATCTAGACTAGCGGGGGAGTGGTATTTT
>TRBV7-2|TRBJ2-5|many|TRBD2
CASSLQSGGTGETQYF
TGTGCCAGCAGCTTACAGAGCGGGGGGACGGGGGAGACCCAGTACTTC
>TRBV4-2|TRBJ2-7|many|.
CASSQYQTGNYEQYF
TGTGCCAGCAGCCAGTACCAAACAGGGAACTACGAGCAGTACTTC
>TRBV15|TRBJ2-1|few|.
CATSSLTGDPAGGEQFF
TGTGCCACCAGCAGCCTAACCGGGGACCCAGCTGGGGGGGAGCAGTTCTTC
>TRBV7-9|TRBJ2-1|few|TRBD2
CASSLARAGEVFF
TGTGCCAGCAGCTTAGCGAGAGCGGGAGAAGTGTTCTTC
>TRBV28|TRBJ2-3|many|.
CASSLTQGLSTDTQYF
TGTGCCAGCAGTCTAACCCAGGGCCTTAGCACAGATACGCAGTATTTT
>TRBV12-3/TRBV12-4|TRBJ2-2|.|TRBD2
CASSLGRTSAAGELFF
TGTGCCAGCAGTTTAGGGCGGACTAGCGCAGCCGGGGAGCTGTTTTTT
>TRBV14|TRBJ1-1|few|.
CASRLANTEAFF
TGTGCCAGCAGGCTCGCGAACACTGAAGCTTTCTTT